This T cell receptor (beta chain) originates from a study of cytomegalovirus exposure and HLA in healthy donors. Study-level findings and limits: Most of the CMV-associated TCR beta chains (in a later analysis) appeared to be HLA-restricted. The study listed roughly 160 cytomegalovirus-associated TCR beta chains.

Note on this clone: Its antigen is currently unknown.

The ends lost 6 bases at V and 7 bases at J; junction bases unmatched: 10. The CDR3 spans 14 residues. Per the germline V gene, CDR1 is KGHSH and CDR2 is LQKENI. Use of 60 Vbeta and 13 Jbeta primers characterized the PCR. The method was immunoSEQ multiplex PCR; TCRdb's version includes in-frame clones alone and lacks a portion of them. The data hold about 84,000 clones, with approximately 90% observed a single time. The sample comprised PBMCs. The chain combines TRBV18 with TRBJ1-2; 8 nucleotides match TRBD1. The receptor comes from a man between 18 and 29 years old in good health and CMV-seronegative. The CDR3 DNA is TGTGCCAGCTCTCCCGCCGGGACAGGAAGTGGCTACACCTTC. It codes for CASSPAGTGSGYTF.